A single sample gave rise to the 18 T cell receptor beta chains below, sequenced in a study of OX40 agonist ivuxolimab in advanced cancers. The method was immunoSEQ multiplex PCR; TCRdb's version includes in-frame clones alone and lacks a portion of them. This table holds 15,000 to 25,000 clones, about 75% found once. Sequenced material: CD4+ or CD8+ T cells sorted from blood, taken in a trial of the OX40 agonist ivuxolimab. These receptors were obtained from an adult with an advanced solid tumor such as melanoma, head and neck, liver or kidney cancer.

V is TRBV13 and J is TRBJ2-7, with 8 bases matching TRBD2. Germline loops: CDR1 PRHDT, CDR2 FYEKMQ (reference sequence). After removal of 0 bases from V and 0 bases from J, the junction contained 1 base not matched to a gene. This CDR3 comprises 15 residues. The CDR3 sequence: CASSLGLAASYEQYF. The CDR3 region has the DNA TGTGCCAGCAGCTTAGGACTAGCGGCCTCCTACGAGCAGTACTTC. Supplemented by reference TRBV13 and TRBJ2-7, the full variable domain reads AAGVIQSPRHLIKEKRETATLKCYPIPRHDTVYWYQQGPGQDPQFLISFYEKMQSDKGSIPDRFSAQQFSDYHSELNMSSLELGDSALYFCASSLGLAASYEQYFGPGTRLTVT.

This clone was seen a handful of times. The rearrangement uses TRBV7-8 and TRBJ1-5; D not certain. CDR1 SGHVS and CDR2 FQNEAQ come from the germline V gene. The V end lost 1 base, the J end lost 1 base, and 8 bases lay between the germline ends. The CDR3 has 15 amino acids. CDR3 residues: CASSLGSRSNQPQHF. CDR3 DNA sequence: TGTGCCAGCAGCTTAGGGTCAAGGAGCAATCAGCCCCAGCATTTT.

The chain joins TRBV4-3 to TRBJ1-2, with TRBD1 as a possible D gene (6 bases). Germline V gene sequence: CDR1 LGHNA, CDR2 YSLEER. The CDR3 loop spans 15 amino acids. V dropped 0 bases and J dropped 8 bases, with 16 bases sitting between them. CDR3 loop: CASSQDGATGFGYTF. The DNA of the CDR3 is TGCGCCAGCAGCCAAGATGGGGCAACAGGGTTCGGCTACACCTTC.

A few counts support this clone. The V and J genes are TRBV6-6 and TRBJ1-1; TRBD1 is a possible D gene (6 bases). The germline CDR1 and CDR2 sequences are MNHNY and SVGAGI (reference sequence). Trimming cost V 6 bases and J 1 base, with 9 bases left between them. CDR3 length: 13 amino acids. CDR3 residues: CASSGTRNTEAFF. CDR3 coding DNA: TGTGCCAGCAGCGGGACACGGAACACTGAAGCTTTCTTT.

Points on this clone: It is unclear where the CDR3 begins or ends on the DNA, so no DNA is shown, and the CDR3 is as TCRdb lists it. The chain couples TRBV2 to TRBJ2-1; the D call of TRBD2 is as the table states it, not checked on the DNA. The CDR3 region is 15 residues in length, termini included. CDR1 and CDR2 (germline): SNHLY, FYNNEI. The CDR3 reads CASSEWASGSGSEFF.

This clone was recorded once. J is TRBJ2-3 and V is TRBV13, with unresolved D. V lost 5 bases and J lost 3, with 6 bases in between. The CDR3 consists of 12 residues. Germline CDR1 reads PRHDT; CDR2 reads FYEKMQ (reference sequence). CDR3 sequence: CASSQLTDTQYF. CDR3 nucleotides: TGTGCCAGCAGCCAATTAACAGATACGCAGTATTTT.

V usage is TRBV6-6 and J usage is TRBJ1-1; D ambiguous. CDR3 length: 13 amino acids. Germline-derived CDR1 and CDR2 are MNHNY and SVGAGI (reference sequence). V shed 3 bases and J shed 1 base, with 6 bases lying between them. The CDR3 is CASSYTGNTEAFF. The CDR3 DNA reads TGTGCCAGCAGTTATACGGGGAACACTGAAGCTTTCTTT.

The chain couples TRBV18 to TRBJ1-1, with D possibly matching TRBD1 (6 bases). Germline values: CDR1 KGHSH, CDR2 LQKENI. The CDR3 totals 15 residues. Trimming took 0 bases from V and 4 from J, leaving 12 bases between them. CDR3 sequence reads: CASSPPGAEGTEAFF. The CDR3 DNA reads as TGTGCCAGCTCACCACCGGGGGCGGAGGGCACTGAAGCTTTCTTT.

Regarding this clone: One end of the junction fails to match germline, which may point to a read error. The V gene is TRBV7-9, the J gene TRBJ2-1, with 11 bases aligning to TRBD2. The CDR3 totals 16 residues. Germline CDR1 reads SEHNR; CDR2 reads FQNEAQ (reference sequence). As DNA, the CDR3 is TGTGCCAGCAGCATAGCGGGAGGGCCCCCCTACAATGAGCAGTTCTTC. This gives the protein CASSIAGGPPYNEQFF.

The chain is built from TRBV6-5 and TRBJ1-4; D unclear. Germline-derived CDR1 and CDR2 are MNHEY and SVGAGI. Trimming removed 6 bases from V and 3 bases from J, with 14 bases in between. This CDR3 spans 15 amino acids. CDR3 region: CASSLHRRSNEKLFF. The CDR3 DNA reads TGTGCCAGCAGCTTACATCGCCGGTCTAATGAAAAACTGTTTTTT.

To note about this clone: The sample has other DNA sequences that encode this CDR3 too. The chain uses TRBV5-4 and TRBJ2-7; the match to TRBD1 covers 8 bases. The trim removed 0 bases at V and 1 base at J, leaving 0 bases unmatched. The CDR3 length is 14 residues. Looked up from germline, CDR1 is SGHNT and CDR2 is YYREEE (reference sequence). The CDR3: CASSLGDRSYEQYF. The CDR3 DNA reads TGTGCCAGCAGCTTGGGGGACAGGTCCTACGAGCAGTACTTC.

This sequence joins TRBV6-5 and TRBJ2-7, with a weak D call TRBD1 (5 bases). V shed 9 bases and J shed 6 bases, with 15 bases lying between them. This CDR3 region has 12 residues. Germline assignment: CDR1 MNHEY and CDR2 SVGAGI. The CDR3 here is CASLTETGEQYF. For the CDR3, the DNA is TGTGCCAGTCTGACAGAAACTGGCGAGCAGTACTTC.

The V gene is TRBV5-6, the J gene TRBJ1-1; no firm D call. The V end was cut by 2 bases, the J end by 1 base, with 9 bases between. Germline assignment: CDR1 SGHDT and CDR2 YYEEEE. The CDR3 covers 14 residues. This CDR3 is CASSFLNTNTEAFF. The DNA of the CDR3 is TGTGCCAGCAGCTTCTTAAACACGAACACTGAAGCTTTCTTT.

For the CDR3, the DNA is TGTGCCAGCAGCTCCACGCCGGGACGGATAGATGGCTACACCTTC. Protein sequence: CASSSTPGRIDGYTF. V usage is TRBV7-3 and J usage is TRBJ1-2; possibly TRBD1 for D (5 bases). V lost 4 bases and J 6 bases, leaving 18 bases between the germline ends. This CDR3 has 15 amino acids. Germline V gene data show CDR1 as SGHTA and CDR2 as FQGTGA.

The CDR3: CASRETGSEAFF. DNA for the CDR3: TGTGCCAGTAGAGAGACAGGGTCTGAAGCTTTCTTT. The genes are TRBV19 and TRBJ1-1; TRBD1 matches at 7 bases. J gave up 6 bases and V 6 bases, and 4 bases lay outside the gene matches. From germline, CDR1 is LNHDA and CDR2 SQIVND (reference sequence). CDR3 size: 12 residues. The complete variable domain, with remaining parts taken from reference TRBV19 and TRBJ1-1, reads DGGITQSPKYLFRKEGQNVTLSCEQNLNHDAMYWYRQDPGQGLRLIYYSQIVNDFQKGDIAEGYSVSREKKESFPLTVTSAQKNPTAFYLCASRETGSEAFFGQGTRLTVV.

The chain joins TRBV6-5 to TRBJ2-3; weak D call: TRBD2 (6 bases). The CDR3 contains 15 residues. V lost 5 bases and J 1 base, leaving 13 bases between the germline ends. The V gene's germline CDR1 is MNHEY and CDR2 SVGAGI. The CDR3 sequence is CASSPGVSRTDTQYF. The DNA of the CDR3 is TGTGCCAGCAGTCCGGGGGTGTCTCGCACAGATACGCAGTATTTT.

This rearrangement joins TRBV7-8 to TRBJ1-3, with D unresolved. The V and J ends lost 4 bases and 12 bases respectively, with 19 bases between them. Germline lookup yields CDR1 SGHVS and CDR2 FQNEAQ. The length of the CDR3 is 14 residues. The CDR3 is CASSSRTDETGIYF. The CDR3 coding sequence is TGTGCCAGCAGCTCCAGGACCGACGAGACGGGCATATATTTT. The full variable domain, with the rest looked up from reference TRBV7-8 and TRBJ1-3, is GAGVSQSPRYKVAKRGQDVALRCDPISGHVSLFWYQQALGQGPEFLTYFQNEAQLDKSGLPSDRFFAERPEGSVSTLKIQRTQQEDSAVYLCASSSRTDETGIYFGEGSWLTVV.

This clone was picked up one time. The gene calls are TRBV7-2 and TRBJ2-2; D gene ambiguous. V lost 1 base to trimming and J lost 6 bases, with 6 bases between them. The CDR3 length is 13 residues. Per germline, CDR1 SGHTA and CDR2 FQGNSA. CDR3 in DNA: TGTGCCAGCAGCTTAGTCGGAGCCGGGGAGCTGTTTTTT. Translating it yields CASSLVGAGELFF.